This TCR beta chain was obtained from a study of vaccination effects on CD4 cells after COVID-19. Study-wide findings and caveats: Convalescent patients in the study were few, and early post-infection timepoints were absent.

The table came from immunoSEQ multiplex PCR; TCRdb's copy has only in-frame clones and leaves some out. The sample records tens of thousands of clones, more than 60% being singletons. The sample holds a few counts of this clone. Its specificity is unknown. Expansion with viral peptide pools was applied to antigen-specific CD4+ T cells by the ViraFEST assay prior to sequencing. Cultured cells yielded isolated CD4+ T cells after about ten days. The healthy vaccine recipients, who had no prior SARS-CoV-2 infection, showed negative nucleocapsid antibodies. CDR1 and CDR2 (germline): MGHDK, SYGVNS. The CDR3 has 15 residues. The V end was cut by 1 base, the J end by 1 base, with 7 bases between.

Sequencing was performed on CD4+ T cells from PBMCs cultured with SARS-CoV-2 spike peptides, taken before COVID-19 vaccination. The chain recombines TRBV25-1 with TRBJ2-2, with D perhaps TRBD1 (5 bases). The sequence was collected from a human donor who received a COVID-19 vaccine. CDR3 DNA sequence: TGTGCCAGCAGTGAATGGGGCGGGAACACCGGGGAGCTGTTTTTT. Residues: CASSEWGGNTGELFF.